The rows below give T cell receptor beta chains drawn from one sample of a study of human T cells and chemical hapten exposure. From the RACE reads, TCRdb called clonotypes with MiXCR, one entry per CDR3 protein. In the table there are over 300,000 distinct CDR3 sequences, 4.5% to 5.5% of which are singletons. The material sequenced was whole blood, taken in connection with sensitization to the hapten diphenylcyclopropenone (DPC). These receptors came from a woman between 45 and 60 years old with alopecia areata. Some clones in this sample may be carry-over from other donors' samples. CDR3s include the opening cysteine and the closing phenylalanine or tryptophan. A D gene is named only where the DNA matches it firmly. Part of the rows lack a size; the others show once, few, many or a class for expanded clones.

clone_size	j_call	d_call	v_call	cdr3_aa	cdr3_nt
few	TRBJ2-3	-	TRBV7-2	CASSTPSLTDTQYF	TGTGCCAGCAGCACCCCCAGCCTCACAGATACGCAGTATTTT
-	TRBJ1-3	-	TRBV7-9	CASSSASNSGNTIYF	TGTGCCAGCAGCTCTGCCTCTAACTCTGGAAACACCATATATTTT
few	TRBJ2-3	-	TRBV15	CATSRPFASTQYF	TGTGCCACCAGCAGACCTTTTGCCTCTACGCAGTATTTT
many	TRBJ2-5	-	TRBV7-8	CASSLTRQRGTQYF	TGTGCCAGCAGCTTAACGAGACAAAGGGGGACCCAGTACTTC
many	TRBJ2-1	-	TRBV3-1	CASSQDLYGNEQFF	TGTGCCAGCAGCCAAGATTTGTACGGCAATGAGCAGTTCTTC
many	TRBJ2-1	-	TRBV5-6	CASSLHSNEQFF	TGTGCCAGCAGCTTGCATAGCAATGAGCAGTTCTTC
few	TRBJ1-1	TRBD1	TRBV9	CASSGGGQGLNTEAFF	TGTGCCAGCAGCGGGGGAGGACAGGGGTTGAACACTGAAGCTTTCTTT
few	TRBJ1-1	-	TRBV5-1	CASRSRMNTEAFF	TGCGCCAGCAGGTCCAGGATGAACACTGAAGCTTTCTTT
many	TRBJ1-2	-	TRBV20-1	CSALKDSYGYTF	TGCAGTGCTCTTAAGGACAGCTATGGCTACACCTTC
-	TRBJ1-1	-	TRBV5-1	CASSLPGAAEAFF	TGCGCCAGCAGCTTACCGGGGGCGGCTGAAGCTTTCTTT
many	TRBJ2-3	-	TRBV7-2	CASSLGVGMGTDTQYF	TGTGCCAGCAGCTTAGGGGTCGGGATGGGCACAGATACGCAGTATTTT
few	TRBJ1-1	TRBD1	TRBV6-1	CASSQRTGLEAFF	TGTGCCAGCAGTCAGAGGACAGGCCTTGAAGCTTTCTTT
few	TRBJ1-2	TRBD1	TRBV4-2	CASSRGTGLGYTF	TGTGCCAGCAGCCGGGGGACAGGGCTTGGCTACACCTTC
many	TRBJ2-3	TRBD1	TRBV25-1	CASRPRQGNGDTQYF	TGTGCCAGCAGGCCCCGACAGGGGAATGGAGATACGCAGTATTTT
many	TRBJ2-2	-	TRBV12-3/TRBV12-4	CATRGGTNTGELFF	TGTGCCACCAGAGGTGGGACCAACACCGGGGAGCTGTTTTTT
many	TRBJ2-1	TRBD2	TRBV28	CASSLFYGTSGRLRSNEQFF	TGTGCCAGCAGTTTATTTTACGGGACTAGCGGGAGATTGAGGAGCAATGAGCAGTTCTTC
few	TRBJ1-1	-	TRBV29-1	CSVMPLAQRMRAFF	TGCAGCGTTATGCCCCTTGCGCAGCGGATGCGGGCTTTCTTT
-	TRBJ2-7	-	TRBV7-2	CAFKGSDEQYF	TGTGCGTTTAAGGGATCGGACGAGCAGTACTTC
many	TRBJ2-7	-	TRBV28	CASSATHEQYF	TGTGCCAGCAGTGCGACCCACGAGCAGTACTTC
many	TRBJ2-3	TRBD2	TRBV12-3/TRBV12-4	CASSGGGRTTDTQYF	TGTGCCAGCAGCGGCGGCGGGAGGACCACAGATACGCAGTATTTT
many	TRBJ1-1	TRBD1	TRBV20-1	CSAIGTDYNTEAFF	TGCAGTGCCATCGGGACAGATTATAACACTGAAGCTTTCTTT
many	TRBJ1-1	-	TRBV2	CATQVNEPTEAFF	TGTGCCACCCAAGTGAACGAACCCACTGAAGCTTTCTTT
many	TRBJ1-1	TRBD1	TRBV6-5	CASSPGGGLPEAFF	TGTGCCAGCAGCCCAGGGGGCGGGTTGCCTGAAGCTTTCTTT